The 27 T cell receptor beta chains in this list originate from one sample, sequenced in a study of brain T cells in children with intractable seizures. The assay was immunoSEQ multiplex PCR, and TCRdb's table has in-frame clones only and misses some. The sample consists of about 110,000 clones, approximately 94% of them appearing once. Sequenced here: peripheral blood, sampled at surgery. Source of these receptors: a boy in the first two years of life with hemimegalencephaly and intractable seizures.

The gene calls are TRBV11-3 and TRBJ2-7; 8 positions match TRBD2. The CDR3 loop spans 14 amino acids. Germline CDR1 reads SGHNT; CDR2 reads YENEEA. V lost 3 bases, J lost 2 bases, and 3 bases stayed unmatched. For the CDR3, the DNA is TGTGCCAGCAGCTTGGGGGGACTAGCCTACGAGCAGTACTTC. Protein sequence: CASSLGGLAYEQYF.

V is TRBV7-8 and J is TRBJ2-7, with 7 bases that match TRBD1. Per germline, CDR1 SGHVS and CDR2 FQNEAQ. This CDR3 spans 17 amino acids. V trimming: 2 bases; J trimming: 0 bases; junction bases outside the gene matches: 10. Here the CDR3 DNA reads TGTGCCAGCAGCTTAATTTGGGACAGCGGCCGCTCCTACGAGCAGTACTTC. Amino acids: CASSLIWDSGRSYEQYF.

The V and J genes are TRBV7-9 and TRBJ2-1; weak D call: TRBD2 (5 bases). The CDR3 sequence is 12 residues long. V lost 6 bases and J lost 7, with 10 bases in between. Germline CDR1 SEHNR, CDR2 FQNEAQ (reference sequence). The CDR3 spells CASRRPGNEQFF. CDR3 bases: TGTGCCAGCAGACGACCGGGAAATGAGCAGTTCTTC.

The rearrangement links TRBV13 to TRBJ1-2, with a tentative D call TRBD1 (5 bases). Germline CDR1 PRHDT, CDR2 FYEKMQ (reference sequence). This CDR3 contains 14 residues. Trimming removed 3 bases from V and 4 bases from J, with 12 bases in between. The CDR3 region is CASSLGGEGYGYTF. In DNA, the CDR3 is TGTGCCAGCAGCTTGGGAGGGGAAGGCTATGGCTACACCTTC.

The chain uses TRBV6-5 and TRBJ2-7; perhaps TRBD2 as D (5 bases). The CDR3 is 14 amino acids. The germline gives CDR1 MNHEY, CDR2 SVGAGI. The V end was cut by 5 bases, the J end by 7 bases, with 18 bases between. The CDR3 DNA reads TGTGCCAGCAGTCTAGCACCCGGGATAACGGAGCAGTACTTC. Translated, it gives CASSLAPGITEQYF.

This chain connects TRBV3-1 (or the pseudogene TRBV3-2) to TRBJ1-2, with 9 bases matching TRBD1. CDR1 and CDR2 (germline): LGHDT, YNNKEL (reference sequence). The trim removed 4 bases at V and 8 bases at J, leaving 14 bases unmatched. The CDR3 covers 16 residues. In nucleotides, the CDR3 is TGTGCCAGCAGCCTACGCTCCGGGACAGGGTCACGAGGCTACACCTTC. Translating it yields CASSLRSGTGSRGYTF.

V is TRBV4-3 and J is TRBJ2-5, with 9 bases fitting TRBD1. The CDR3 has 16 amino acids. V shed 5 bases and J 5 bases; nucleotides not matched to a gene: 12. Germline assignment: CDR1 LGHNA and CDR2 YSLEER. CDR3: CASSGERTGDGETQYF. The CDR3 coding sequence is TGCGCCAGCAGCGGTGAAAGGACAGGGGACGGGGAGACCCAGTACTTC.

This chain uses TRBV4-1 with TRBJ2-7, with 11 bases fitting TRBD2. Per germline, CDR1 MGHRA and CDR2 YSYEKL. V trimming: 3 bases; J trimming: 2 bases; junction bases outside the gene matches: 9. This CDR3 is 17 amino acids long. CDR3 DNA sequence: TGCGCCAGCAGCCAGGGCTTCGGACTAGCGGGTCCCTACGAGCAGTACTTC. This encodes CASSQGFGLAGPYEQYF.

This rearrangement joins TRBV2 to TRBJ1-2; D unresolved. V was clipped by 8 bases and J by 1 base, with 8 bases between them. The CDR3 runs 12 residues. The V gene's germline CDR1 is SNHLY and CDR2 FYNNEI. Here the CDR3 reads CASREFNYGYTF. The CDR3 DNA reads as TGTGCCAGCCGGGAGTTTAACTATGGCTACACCTTC.

The CDR3 bases are TGCGCCAGCAGCACCATAGGACTAGCGGGAGATACGCAGTATTTT. Amino acid sequence: CASSTIGLAGDTQYF. The rearrangement joins TRBV23-1 to TRBJ2-3, with 11 positions matching TRBD2. TRBV23-1 is designated an ORF whose function remains uncertain. The ends lost 6 bases at V and 5 bases at J; junction bases unmatched: 7. This CDR3 has 15 residues.

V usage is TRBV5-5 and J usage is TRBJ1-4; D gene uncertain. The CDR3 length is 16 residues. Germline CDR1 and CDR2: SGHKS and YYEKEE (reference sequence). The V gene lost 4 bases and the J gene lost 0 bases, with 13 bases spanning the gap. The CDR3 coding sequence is TGTGCCAGCAGCGAGGATAACATAGCAACTAATGAAAAACTGTTTTTT. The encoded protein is CASSEDNIATNEKLFF.

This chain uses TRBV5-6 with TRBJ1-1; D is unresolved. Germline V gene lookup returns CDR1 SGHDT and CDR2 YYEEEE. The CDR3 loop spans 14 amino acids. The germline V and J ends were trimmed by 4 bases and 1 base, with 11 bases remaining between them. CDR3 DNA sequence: TGTGCCAGCAGCCTCCATCGCAGGAACACTGAAGCTTTCTTT. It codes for CASSLHRRNTEAFF.

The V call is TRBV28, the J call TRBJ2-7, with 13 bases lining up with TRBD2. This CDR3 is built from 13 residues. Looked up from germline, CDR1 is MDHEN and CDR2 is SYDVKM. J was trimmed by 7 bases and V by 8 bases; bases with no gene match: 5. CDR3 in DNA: TGTGCCAGCCGGGGACTAGCGGGATGGGAGCAGTACTTC. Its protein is CASRGLAGWEQYF. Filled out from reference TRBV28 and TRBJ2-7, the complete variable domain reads DVKVTQSSRYLVKRTGEKVFLECVQDMDHENMFWYRQDPGLGLRLIYFSYDVKMKEKGDIPEGYSVSREKKERFSLILESASTNQTSMYLCASRGLAGWEQYFGPGTRLTVT.

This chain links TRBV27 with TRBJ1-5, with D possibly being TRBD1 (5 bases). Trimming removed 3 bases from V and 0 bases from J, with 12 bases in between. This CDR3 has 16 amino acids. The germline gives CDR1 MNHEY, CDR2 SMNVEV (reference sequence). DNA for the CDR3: TGTGCCAGCAGTTTTAATACAGGCCTTAGCAATCAGCCCCAGCATTTT. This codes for CASSFNTGLSNQPQHF.

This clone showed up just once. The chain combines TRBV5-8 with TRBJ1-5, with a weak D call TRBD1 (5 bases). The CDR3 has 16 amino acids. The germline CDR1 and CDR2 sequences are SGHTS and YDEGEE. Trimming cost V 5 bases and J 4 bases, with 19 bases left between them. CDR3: CASRPLTGDLNQPQHF. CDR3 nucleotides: TGTGCCAGCAGACCCCTAACCGGGGACCTTAATCAGCCCCAGCATTTT.

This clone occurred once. The CDR3 region has the DNA TGTGCCAGCAGCTTACGAGGTATCGGGGAGCTGTTTTTT. Translation gives CASSLRGIGELFF. This rearrangement joins TRBV7-2 to TRBJ2-2; unclear D gene. The CDR3 is 13 residues long. CDR1 and CDR2 from the germline V gene are SGHTA and FQGNSA. Between the trimmed V and J ends, which lost 2 bases and 7 bases, there was a span of 8 bases.

In DNA, the CDR3 is TGTGCCATCAAAACGGGGGGGCGTGGCTACACCTTC. It codes for CAIKTGGRGYTF. V and J are TRBV10-3 and TRBJ1-2, with D maybe TRBD1 (6 bases). Germline assignment: CDR1 ENHRY and CDR2 SYGVKD. The CDR3 consists of 12 residues. The ends were cut back, 7 bases at V and 7 bases at J, with 13 bases in the middle.

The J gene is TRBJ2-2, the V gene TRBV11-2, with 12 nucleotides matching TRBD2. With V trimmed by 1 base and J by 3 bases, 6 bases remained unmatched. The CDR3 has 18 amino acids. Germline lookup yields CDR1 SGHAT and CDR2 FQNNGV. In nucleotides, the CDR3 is TGTGCCAGCAGCTTAGGGGCTAGCGGGAGGGTCGACACCGGGGAGCTGTTTTTT. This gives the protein CASSLGASGRVDTGELFF.

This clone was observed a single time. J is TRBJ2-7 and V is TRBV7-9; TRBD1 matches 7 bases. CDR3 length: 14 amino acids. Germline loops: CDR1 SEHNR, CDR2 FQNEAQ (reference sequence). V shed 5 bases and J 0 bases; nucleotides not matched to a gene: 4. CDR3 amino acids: CASSRGQNSYEQYF. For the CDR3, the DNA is TGTGCCAGCAGCCGGGGACAGAACTCCTACGAGCAGTACTTC.

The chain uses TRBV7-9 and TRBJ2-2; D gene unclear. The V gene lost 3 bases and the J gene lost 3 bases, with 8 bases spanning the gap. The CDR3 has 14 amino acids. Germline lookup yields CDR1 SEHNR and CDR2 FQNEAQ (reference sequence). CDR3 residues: CASSFSPYTGELFF. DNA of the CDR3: TGTGCCAGCAGCTTTTCCCCTTACACCGGGGAGCTGTTTTTT.

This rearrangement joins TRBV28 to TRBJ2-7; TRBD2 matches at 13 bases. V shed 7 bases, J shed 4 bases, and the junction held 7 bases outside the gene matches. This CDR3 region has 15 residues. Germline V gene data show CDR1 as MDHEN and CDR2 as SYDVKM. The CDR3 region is CASTGLAGLQYEQYF. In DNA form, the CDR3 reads TGTGCCAGCACGGGACTAGCGGGATTACAGTACGAGCAGTACTTC.

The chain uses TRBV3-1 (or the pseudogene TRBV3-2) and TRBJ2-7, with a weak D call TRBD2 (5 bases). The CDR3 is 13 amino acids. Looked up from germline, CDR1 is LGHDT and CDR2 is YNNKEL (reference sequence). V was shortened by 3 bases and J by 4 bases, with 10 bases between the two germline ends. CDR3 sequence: CASSQFRGYEQYF. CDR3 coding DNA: TGTGCCAGCAGCCAGTTTCGGGGATACGAGCAGTACTTC.

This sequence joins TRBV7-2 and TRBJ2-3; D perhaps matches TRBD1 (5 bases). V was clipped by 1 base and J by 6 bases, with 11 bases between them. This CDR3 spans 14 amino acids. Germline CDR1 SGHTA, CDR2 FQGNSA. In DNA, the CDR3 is TGTGCCAGCAGCTTAGAAAGGGGAAGGGATACGCAGTATTTT. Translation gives CASSLERGRDTQYF.

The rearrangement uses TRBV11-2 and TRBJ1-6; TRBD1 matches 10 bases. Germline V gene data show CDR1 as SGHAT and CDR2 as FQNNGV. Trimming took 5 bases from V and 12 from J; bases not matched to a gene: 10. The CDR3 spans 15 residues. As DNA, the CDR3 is TGTGCCAGCAGCCTAAGGCCGGGACAGGGGCAACCCCTCCACTTT. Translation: CASSLRPGQGQPLHF. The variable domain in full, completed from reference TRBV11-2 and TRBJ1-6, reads EAGVAQSPRYKIIEKRQSVAFWCNPISGHATLYWYQQILGQGPKLLIQFQNNGVVDDSQLPKDRFSAERLKGVDSTLKIQPAKLEDSAVYLCASSLRPGQGQPLHFGNGTRLTVT.

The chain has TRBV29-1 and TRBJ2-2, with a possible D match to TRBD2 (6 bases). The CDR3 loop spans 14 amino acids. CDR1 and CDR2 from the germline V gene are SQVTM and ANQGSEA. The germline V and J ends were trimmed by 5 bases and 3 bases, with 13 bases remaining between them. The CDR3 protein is CSVITGVYTGELFF. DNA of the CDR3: TGCAGCGTTATAACGGGAGTGTACACCGGGGAGCTGTTTTTT.

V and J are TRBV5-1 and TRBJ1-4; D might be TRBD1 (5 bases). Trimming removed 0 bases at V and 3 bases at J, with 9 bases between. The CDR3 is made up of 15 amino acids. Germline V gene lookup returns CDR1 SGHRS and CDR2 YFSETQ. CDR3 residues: CASSLEGVPNEKLFF. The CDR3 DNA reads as TGCGCCAGCAGCTTGGAAGGGGTCCCTAATGAAAAACTGTTTTTT.

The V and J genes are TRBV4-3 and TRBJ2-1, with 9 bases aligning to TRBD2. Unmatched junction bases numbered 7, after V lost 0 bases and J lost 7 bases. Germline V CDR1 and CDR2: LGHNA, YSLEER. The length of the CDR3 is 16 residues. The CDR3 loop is CASSQDSGLAGNEQFF. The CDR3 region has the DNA TGCGCCAGCAGCCAAGATAGTGGGCTAGCGGGAAATGAGCAGTTCTTC.